The present TCR beta chain was sequenced within a study of control samples from healthy donors and cancer patients. Trimming removed 3 bases at V and 2 bases at J, with 14 bases between. Germline values: CDR1 ENHRY, CDR2 SYGVKD. This CDR3 comprises 16 residues. Some clones are missing from TCRdb's copy, which holds only in-frame ones; the method was immunoSEQ multiplex PCR. The table lists about 92,000 clones, 82% of them singletons. This receptor was identified in a woman aged 55-70 years in good health. V and J are TRBV10-3 and TRBJ1-3; D call uncertain. The sequenced material came from blood. This CDR3 is CAISDGVRVAGNTIYF. CDR3 in DNA: TGTGCCATCAGTGACGGGGTTAGGGTGGCTGGAAACACCATATATTTT.